Listed below are T cell receptor beta chains from one sample, sequenced in a study of blood T cell repertoires in COVID-19. Some clones are missing from TCRdb's copy, which holds only in-frame ones; the method was immunoSEQ multiplex PCR. This sample carries about 200,000 clones, roughly 90% of them seen once, and the ten largest clones take 0.5% to 0.55%. The sequenced material came from peripheral blood. These receptors all stem from a man aged 50 to 60 with acute or convalescent COVID-19. The CDR3 runs from the conserved cysteine through the conserved F or W. A D gene is named only where the DNA matches it firmly. Rows give clone size only sometimes, using once, few, many, or a class for an expanded clone.

D	V	size	J	DNA	CDR3
TRBD2	TRBV10-3	-	TRBJ2-5	TGTGCCATCAGTCGAGGACTAGCGGGAGCTGAGGAGACCCAGTACTTC	CAISRGLAGAEETQYF
-	TRBV7-9	-	TRBJ1-4	TGTGCCAGCAGCTGGTGGGCGAATACTAATGAAAAACTGTTTTTT	CASSWWANTNEKLFF
TRBD2	TRBV7-2	-	TRBJ2-1	TGTGCCAGCAGCTTAGCTGCGGGGGGTTCCTACAATGAGCAGTTCTTC	CASSLAAGGSYNEQFF
-	TRBV18	-	TRBJ1-6	TGTGCCAGCTCACCACTAGCGACCGCGAACATCTATAATTCACCCCTCCACTTT	CASSPLATANIYNSPLHF
-	TRBV5-1	-	TRBJ2-2	TGCGCCCCGGGGAGGGGGAAGGGGGACACCGGGGAGCTGTTTTTT	CAPGRGKGDTGELFF
TRBD2	TRBV3-1/TRBV3-2	-	TRBJ2-2	TGTGCCAGCAGGGGACTAGCGGGAGGGGTGACCGGGGAGCTGTTTTTT	CASRGLAGGVTGELFF
-	TRBV5-5	-	TRBJ1-1	TGTGCCAGTTCCCGAGGTAAGGCTGAAGCTTTCTTT	CASSRGKAEAFF
-	TRBV6-6	-	TRBJ1-1	TGTGCCAGCAGTTTCCCCGGGACTCAAAGGACTGAAGCTTTCTTT	CASSFPGTQRTEAFF
-	TRBV28	-	TRBJ2-3	TGTGCCAGCAGTCCAAGTGGGAGTGGTACAGATACGCAGTATTTT	CASSPSGSGTDTQYF
-	TRBV2	once	TRBJ2-6	TGTGCCAGCAGTCCGTCTGGGGCCAACGTCCTGACTTTC	CASSPSGANVLTF
TRBD2	TRBV29-1	-	TRBJ2-5	TGCAGCGTTGAAGTCCGACTAGCGGATGGGGGAGAGACCCAGTACTTC	CSVEVRLADGGETQYF
TRBD2	TRBV29-1	-	TRBJ2-3	TGCAGCGTCCGCTCCCTACTAGCGGGAGTCCCGTCTAGCACAGATACGCAGTATTTT	CSVRSLLAGVPSSTDTQYF
-	TRBV7-2	-	TRBJ1-3	TGTGCCAGCAGCTTAGCCCTGAGCTCTGGAAACACCATATATTTT	CASSLALSSGNTIYF
TRBD1	TRBV6-6	-	TRBJ1-1	TGTGCCAGCAGACCCCTAAAGGGGGCTCGAAACACTGAAGCTTTCTTT	CASRPLKGARNTEAFF
TRBD1	TRBV11-2	-	TRBJ1-5	TGTGCCAGCAGCTTAACTCGCAGGGGGCTAAGCAATCAGCCCCAGCATTTT	CASSLTRRGLSNQPQHF
-	TRBV4-1	few	TRBJ1-3	TGCGCCAGCAGCCAAGGGCCTGGAAACACCATATATTTT	CASSQGPGNTIYF
-	TRBV20-1	-	TRBJ1-2	TGCAGTGCCCTAGTCGGCTATGGCTACACCTTC	CSALVGYGYTF